The 12 T cell receptor beta chains reported below all come from one sample, sequenced in a study of CD8+CD57+ T cells in acquired aplastic anemia (dated by TCRdb to 2017 to 2018). These reads were obtained on an Illumina HiSeq 2000. Genomic DNA was used as template for profiling of TCR beta VDJ combinations and CDR3 sequences. Starting from the raw public reads, TCRdb applied fastp trimming at Q25, assembled clones with MiXCR and retained in-frame beta chains. CDR3 protein sequences are deduplicated, and each keeps its most common genes and DNA. This sample gives under 350,000 distinct CDR3 sequences in total; 56% of them show up just once. Approximately 1.2% of the sample is held by the ten biggest clonotypes. The patients picked for sequencing were ones in whom flow cytometry had shown an expansion of CD8+CD57+ cells. Sequencing used sorted CD4+, CD8+, or CD8+CD57+ T cells (not recorded which) from PBMCs. Source of these receptors: a human donor with aplastic anemia.

About this clonotype: The junction and the germline gene differ at one end; a read error may be behind it. The chain combines TRBV20-1 with TRBJ2-7; 16 bases line up with TRBD2. CDR3 size: 13 residues. Germline V gives CDR1 DFQATT, CDR2 SNEGSKA (reference sequence). CDR3 loop: CGAWGLAGGEQYF. DNA for the CDR3: TGCGGTGCGTGGGGACTAGCGGGAGGGGAGCAGTACTTC.

This chain links TRBV9 with TRBJ2-7; D might be TRBD2 (7 bases). There are 14 residues in the CDR3. V was clipped by 0 bases and J by 6 bases, with 13 bases between them. Germline V gene lookup returns CDR1 SGDLS and CDR2 YYNGEE. As DNA, the CDR3 is TGTGCCAGCAGCGTAGGTGGTAGGGGGGGCGAGCAGTACTTC. Translating gives CASSVGGRGGEQYF.

The gene calls are TRBV7-2 and TRBJ2-1; D unresolved. Germline V lookup: CDR1 SGHTA, CDR2 FQGNSA. V shed 3 bases and J shed 0 bases, with 12 bases lying between them. CDR3 size: 16 residues. The CDR3 DNA sequence: TGTGCCAGCAGCTTTATAACATATCGCTCCTACAATGAGCAGTTCTTC. It encodes CASSFITYRSYNEQFF. Based on the CDR3 plus reference TRBV7-2 and TRBJ2-1, the full variable domain is GAGVSQSPSNKVTEKGKDVELRCDPISGHTALYWYRQSLGQGLEFLIYFQGNSAPDKSGLPSDRFSAERTGGSVSTLTIQRTQQEDSAVYLCASSFITYRSYNEQFFGPGTRLTVL.

With regard to this clonotype: This CDR3 fails to terminate in the conserved phenylalanine or tryptophan, so it likely reflects a read error. This sequence joins TRBV10-1 and TRBJ2-3; 11 bases line up with TRBD2. The CDR3 is made up of 15 amino acids. CDR1 and CDR2 (germline): WNHNN, SYGVQD (reference sequence). CDR3 amino acids: CASSRLAGSTDTQYL. The CDR3 nucleotides are TGCGCTAGCAGCCGACTAGCGGGGAGCACAGATACGCAGTATCTT.

In regard to this clonotype: The final CDR3 position lacks the conserved phenylalanine or tryptophan, pointing to a likely read error. The V call is TRBV10-3, the J call TRBJ1-2, with D unclear. CDR1 is ENHRY and CDR2 is SYGVKD in the germline V gene. CDR3 length: 13 residues. With 6 bases removed from V and 2 bases from J, the gap between germline ends came to 10 bases. CDR3 nucleotides: TGTGCCATCAGAACGCAGGAAAACTATGGCTACACCTCC. It encodes CAIRTQENYGYTS.

As to this clonotype: The conserved closing phenylalanine or tryptophan is absent in this CDR3, likely reflecting a read error. The CDR3 spells CASSLAKGTGDGYTL. CDR3 sequence (DNA): TGCGCCAGCAGCTTAGCGAAGGGGACAGGAGACGGCTACACCCTC. This chain links TRBV10-2 with TRBJ2-7, with 8 bases aligning to TRBD1. The J call may be faulty, since TRBJ1-2 better matches the DNA end. The CDR3 length is 15 residues. Looked up from germline, CDR1 is WSHSY and CDR2 is SAAADI.

V gene TRBV7-2 combines with J gene TRBJ2-7; a weak D match, TRBD2 (5 bases). This CDR3 region has 13 residues. Between the trimmed V and J ends, which lost 4 bases and 5 bases, there was a span of 12 bases. Germline CDR1 SGHTA, CDR2 FQGNSA. DNA for the CDR3: TGTGCCAGCAGCTGGGAGCGGACCCACGAGCAGTACTTC. Its protein is CASSWERTHEQYF. The full variable domain, in which reference TRBV7-2 and TRBJ2-7 provide the parts outside the CDR3, is GAGVSQSPSNKVTEKGKDVELRCDPISGHTALYWYRQSLGQGLEFLIYFQGNSAPDKSGLPSDRFSAERTGGSVSTLTIQRTQQEDSAVYLCASSWERTHEQYFGPGTRLTVT.

This clonotype appeared many times. The V gene is TRBV6-5, the J gene TRBJ1-2; weak D call: TRBD1 (6 bases). CDR3 length: 13 amino acids. V was trimmed by 6 bases and J by 4 bases, leaving 12 bases between them. In germline, CDR1 is MNHEY, CDR2 SVGAGI. As DNA, the CDR3 is TGTGCCAGCAGCCGGGACATTGGCTATGGCTACACCTTC. Translated: CASSRDIGYGYTF.

The chain uses TRBV5-1 and TRBJ1-4, with 9 positions matching TRBD1. The CDR3 totals 14 residues. The V segment lost 2 bases and the J segment 8 bases; nucleotides outside the gene matches: 4. Per the germline V gene, CDR1 is SGHRS and CDR2 is YFSETQ. In DNA form, the CDR3 reads TGCGCCAGCAGCTTACAGGGGGCTGAGGAAAAACTGTTTTTT. Encoded protein: CASSLQGAEEKLFF.

In this sample, this clonotype turned up once. The rearrangement uses TRBV7-9 and TRBJ2-1; 8 bases fit TRBD2. The CDR3 consists of 13 residues. The ends lost 6 bases at V and 6 bases at J; junction bases unmatched: 4. Per the germline V gene, CDR1 is SEHNR and CDR2 is FQNEAQ (reference sequence). In DNA form, the CDR3 reads TGTGCCAGCAGTCAGACTAGCGCCAATGAGCAGTTCTTC. Protein product: CASSQTSANEQFF.

The sample holds a few counts of this clonotype. This rearrangement joins TRBV6-6 to TRBJ2-7, with 8 nucleotides matching TRBD1. After removal of 0 bases from V and 9 bases from J, the junction contained 1 base not matched to a gene. Germline-derived CDR1 and CDR2 are MNHNY and SVGAGI (reference sequence). This CDR3 spans 12 amino acids. CDR3 sequence (DNA): TGTGCCAGCAGTTACTCCGACAGGGGGCAGTACTTC. Its translation: CASSYSDRGQYF.

V usage is TRBV19 and J usage is TRBJ1-2; perhaps TRBD1 as D (6 bases). Trimming cost V 2 bases and J 7 bases, with 8 bases left between them. The CDR3 has 12 amino acids. Per the germline V gene, CDR1 is LNHDA and CDR2 is SQIVND (reference sequence). The CDR3 region is CASSIQGSGYTF. CDR3 nucleotide sequence: TGTGCCAGTAGTATACAGGGGAGTGGCTACACCTTC. The variable domain in full, completed from reference TRBV19 and TRBJ1-2, reads DGGITQSPKYLFRKEGQNVTLSCEQNLNHDAMYWYRQDPGQGLRLIYYSQIVNDFQKGDIAEGYSVSREKKESFPLTVTSAQKNPTAFYLCASSIQGSGYTFGSGTRLTVV.